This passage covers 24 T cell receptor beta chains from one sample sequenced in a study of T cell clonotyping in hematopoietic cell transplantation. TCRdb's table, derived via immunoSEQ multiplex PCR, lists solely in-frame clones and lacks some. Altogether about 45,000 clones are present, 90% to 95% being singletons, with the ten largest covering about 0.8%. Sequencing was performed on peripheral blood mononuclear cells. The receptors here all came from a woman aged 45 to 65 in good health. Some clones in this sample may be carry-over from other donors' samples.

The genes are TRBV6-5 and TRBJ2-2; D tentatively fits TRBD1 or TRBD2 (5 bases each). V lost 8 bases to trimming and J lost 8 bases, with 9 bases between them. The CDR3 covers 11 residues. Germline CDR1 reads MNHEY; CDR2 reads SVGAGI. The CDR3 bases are TGTGCCAGCGCGAGGGGTGGGGAGCTGTTTTTT. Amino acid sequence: CASARGGELFF.

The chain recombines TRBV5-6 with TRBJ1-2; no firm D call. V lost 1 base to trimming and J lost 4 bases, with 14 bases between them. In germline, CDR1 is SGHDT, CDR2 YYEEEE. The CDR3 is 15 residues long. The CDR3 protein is CASSLIGNNIYGYTF. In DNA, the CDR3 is TGTGCCAGCAGCTTGATAGGGAATAATATCTATGGCTACACCTTC.

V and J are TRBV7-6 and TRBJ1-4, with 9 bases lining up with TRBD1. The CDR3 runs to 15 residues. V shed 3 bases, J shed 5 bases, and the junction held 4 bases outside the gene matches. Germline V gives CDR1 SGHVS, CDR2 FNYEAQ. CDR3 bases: TGTGCCAGCAGCTTCCTCGGGACAGGGAATGAAAAACTGTTTTTT. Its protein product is CASSFLGTGNEKLFF.

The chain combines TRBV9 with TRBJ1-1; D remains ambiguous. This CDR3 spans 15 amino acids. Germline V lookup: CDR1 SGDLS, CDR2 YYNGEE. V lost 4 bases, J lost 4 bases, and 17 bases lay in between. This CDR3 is CASSSKDAGGTEAFF. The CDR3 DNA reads TGTGCCAGCAGCTCGAAGGACGCCGGCGGCACTGAAGCTTTCTTT.

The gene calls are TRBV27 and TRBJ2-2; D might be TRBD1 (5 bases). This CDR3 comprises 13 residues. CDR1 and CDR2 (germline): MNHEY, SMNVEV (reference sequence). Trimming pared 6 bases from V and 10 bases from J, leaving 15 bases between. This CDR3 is CASRGVMSAELFF. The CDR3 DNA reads TGTGCCAGCAGAGGGGTTATGAGCGCGGAGCTGTTTTTT.

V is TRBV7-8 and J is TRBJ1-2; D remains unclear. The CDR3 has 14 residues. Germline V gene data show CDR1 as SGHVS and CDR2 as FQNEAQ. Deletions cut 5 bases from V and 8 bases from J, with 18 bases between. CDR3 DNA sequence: TGTGCCAGCAGCCGACTGAGGGCCCTCGGGGGCTACACCTTC. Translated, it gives CASSRLRALGGYTF.

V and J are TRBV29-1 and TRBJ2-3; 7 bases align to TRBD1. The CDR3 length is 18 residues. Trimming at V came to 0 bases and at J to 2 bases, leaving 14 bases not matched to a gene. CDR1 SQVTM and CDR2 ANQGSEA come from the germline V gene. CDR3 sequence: CSVEDRFVRDSTTDTQYF. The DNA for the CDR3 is TGCAGCGTTGAAGATCGATTCGTCAGGGACAGTACCACAGATACGCAGTATTTT.

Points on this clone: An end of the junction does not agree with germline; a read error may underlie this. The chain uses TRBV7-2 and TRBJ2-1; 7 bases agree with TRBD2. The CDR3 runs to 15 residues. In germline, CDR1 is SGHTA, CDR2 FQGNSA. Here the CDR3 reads CASTLKAGAYNEQFF. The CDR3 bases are TGTGCCAGCACCTTAAAGGCGGGGGCCTACAATGAGCAGTTCTTC.

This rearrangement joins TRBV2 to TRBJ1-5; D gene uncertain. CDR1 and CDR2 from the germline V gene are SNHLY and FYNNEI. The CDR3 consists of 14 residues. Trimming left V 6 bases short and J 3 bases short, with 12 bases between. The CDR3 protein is CASRRTANNQPQHF. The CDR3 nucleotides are TGTGCCAGCAGGAGGACCGCGAACAATCAGCCCCAGCATTTT.

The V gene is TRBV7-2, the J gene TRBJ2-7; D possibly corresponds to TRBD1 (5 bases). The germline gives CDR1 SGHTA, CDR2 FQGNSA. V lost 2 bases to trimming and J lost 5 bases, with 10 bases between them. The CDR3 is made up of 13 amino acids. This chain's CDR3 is CASSLQGSHEQYF. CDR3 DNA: TGTGCCAGCAGCTTACAGGGTTCCCACGAGCAGTACTTC.

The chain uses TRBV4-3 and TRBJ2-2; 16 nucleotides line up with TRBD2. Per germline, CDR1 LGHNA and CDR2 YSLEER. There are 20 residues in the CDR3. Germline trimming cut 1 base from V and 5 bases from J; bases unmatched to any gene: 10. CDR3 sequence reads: CASSQGTGTSGGVDTGELFF. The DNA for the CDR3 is TGCGCCAGCAGCCAAGGAACCGGGACTAGCGGGGGGGTAGATACCGGGGAGCTGTTTTTT.

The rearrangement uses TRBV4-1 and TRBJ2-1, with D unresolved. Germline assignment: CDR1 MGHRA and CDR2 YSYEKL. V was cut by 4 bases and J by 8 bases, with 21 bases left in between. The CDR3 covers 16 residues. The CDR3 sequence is CASSRSLAEKIHEQFF. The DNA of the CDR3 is TGCGCCAGCAGCCGTAGTCTGGCGGAGAAAATCCATGAGCAGTTCTTC.

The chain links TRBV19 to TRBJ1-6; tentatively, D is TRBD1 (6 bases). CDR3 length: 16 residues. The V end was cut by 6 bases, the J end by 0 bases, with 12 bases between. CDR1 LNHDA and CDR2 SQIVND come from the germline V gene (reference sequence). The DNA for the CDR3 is TGTGCCAGTAGAGATACAGGGAGCTCCTATAATTCACCCCTCCACTTT. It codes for CASRDTGSSYNSPLHF.

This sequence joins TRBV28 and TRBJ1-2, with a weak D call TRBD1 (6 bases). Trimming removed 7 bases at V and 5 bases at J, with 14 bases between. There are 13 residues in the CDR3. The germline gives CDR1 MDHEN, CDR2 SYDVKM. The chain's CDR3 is CASKQGGRYGYTF. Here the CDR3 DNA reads TGTGCCAGCAAACAGGGAGGGAGATATGGCTACACCTTC.

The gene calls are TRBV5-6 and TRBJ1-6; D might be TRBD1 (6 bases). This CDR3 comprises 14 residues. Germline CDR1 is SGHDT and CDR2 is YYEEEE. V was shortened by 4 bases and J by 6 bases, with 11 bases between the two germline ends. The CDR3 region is CASSLGQRNSPLHF. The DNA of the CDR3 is TGTGCCAGCAGCCTCGGACAGCGTAATTCACCCCTCCACTTT.

Here the CDR3 reads CASSPFRGESTEAFF. DNA for the CDR3: TGTGCCAGCTCTCCCTTTAGAGGGGAGAGCACTGAAGCTTTCTTT. The chain uses TRBV18 and TRBJ1-1; perhaps TRBD1 as D (5 bases). The germline V and J ends were trimmed by 6 bases and 4 bases, with 18 bases remaining between them. The CDR3 loop spans 15 amino acids. CDR1 KGHSH and CDR2 LQKENI come from the germline V gene.

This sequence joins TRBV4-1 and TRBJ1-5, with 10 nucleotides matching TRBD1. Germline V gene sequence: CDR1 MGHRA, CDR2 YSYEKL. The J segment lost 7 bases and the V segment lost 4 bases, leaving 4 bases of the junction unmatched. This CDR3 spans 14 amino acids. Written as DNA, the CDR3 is TGCGCCAGCAGCCCTGGACAGGGGGAACAGCCCCAGCATTTT. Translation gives CASSPGQGEQPQHF.

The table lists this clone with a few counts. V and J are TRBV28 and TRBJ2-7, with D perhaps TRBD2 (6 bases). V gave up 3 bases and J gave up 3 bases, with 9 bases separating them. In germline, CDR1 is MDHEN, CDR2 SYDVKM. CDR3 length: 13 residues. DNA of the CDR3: TGTGCCAGCAGTTTGGGGACTTACTACGAGCAGTACTTC. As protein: CASSLGTYYEQYF.

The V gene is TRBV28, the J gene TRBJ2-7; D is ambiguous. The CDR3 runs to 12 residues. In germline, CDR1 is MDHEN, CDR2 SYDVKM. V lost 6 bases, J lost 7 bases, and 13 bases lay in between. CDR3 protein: CASSSPSREQYF. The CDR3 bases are TGTGCCAGCAGCTCCCCGTCGCGGGAGCAGTACTTC.

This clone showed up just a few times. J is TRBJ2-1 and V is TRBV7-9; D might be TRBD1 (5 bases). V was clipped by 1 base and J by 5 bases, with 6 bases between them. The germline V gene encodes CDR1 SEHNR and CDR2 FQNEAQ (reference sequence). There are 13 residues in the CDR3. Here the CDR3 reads CASSLVGDNEQFF. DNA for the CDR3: TGTGCCAGCAGCTTAGTAGGGGACAATGAGCAGTTCTTC.

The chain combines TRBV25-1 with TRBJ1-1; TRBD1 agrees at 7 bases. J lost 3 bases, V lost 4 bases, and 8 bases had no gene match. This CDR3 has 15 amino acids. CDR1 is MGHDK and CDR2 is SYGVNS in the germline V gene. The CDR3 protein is CASSASQGMDTEAFF. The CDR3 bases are TGTGCCAGCAGTGCCTCACAGGGGATGGACACTGAAGCTTTCTTT.

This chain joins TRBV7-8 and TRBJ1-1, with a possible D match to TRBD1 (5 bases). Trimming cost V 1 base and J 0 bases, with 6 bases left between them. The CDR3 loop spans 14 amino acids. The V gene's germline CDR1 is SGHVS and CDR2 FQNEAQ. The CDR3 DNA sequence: TGTGCCAGCAGCTTAGGGGGCGTGAACACTGAAGCTTTCTTT. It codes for CASSLGGVNTEAFF.

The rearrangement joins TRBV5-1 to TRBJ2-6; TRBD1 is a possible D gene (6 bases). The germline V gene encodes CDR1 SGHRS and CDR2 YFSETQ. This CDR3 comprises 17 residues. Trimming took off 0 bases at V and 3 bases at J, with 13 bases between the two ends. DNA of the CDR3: TGCGCCAGCAGCTTGGTGTCAGGGGTCGGTGGGGCCAACGTCCTGACTTTC. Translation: CASSLVSGVGGANVLTF.

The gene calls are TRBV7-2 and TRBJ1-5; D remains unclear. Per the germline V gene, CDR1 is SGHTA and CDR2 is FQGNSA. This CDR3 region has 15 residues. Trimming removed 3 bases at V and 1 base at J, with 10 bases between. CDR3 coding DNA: TGTGCCAGCAGCTTCCGACACATCAGCAATCAGCCCCAGCATTTT. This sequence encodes CASSFRHISNQPQHF.